This T cell receptor beta chain was observed in a study of shared clonotypes between healthy human individuals. Study-wide points: It was the few donors that limited the genetic and exposure-history diversity represented.

With respect to this clone: Antigen specificity is unknown.

Generated by immunoSEQ multiplex PCR, the TCRdb table keeps only in-frame clones and is missing some. The data show 2 million to 2.5 million clones, approximately 96% seen once. V lost 7 bases to trimming and J lost 1 base, with 14 bases between them. The CDR3 sequence is 15 residues long. The germline V gene has CDR1 MNHEY and CDR2 SVGAGI. Sequencing was performed on naive CD4+ T cells sorted from blood. Subset in this sample: CD45RA+ positively selected. The rearrangement links TRBV6-5 to TRBJ1-3, with a weak D call TRBD1 (5 bases). This sequence was found in a man younger than 35 in good health. CDR3 residues: CASTFRGHSGNTIYF. CDR3 in DNA: TGTGCCAGCACGTTTAGGGGTCATTCTGGAAACACCATATATTTT.